The rows below give T cell receptor beta chains drawn from one sample of a study of T cell changes during pregnancy in multiple sclerosis. TCRdb keeps only in-frame clones here, not all; method: immunoSEQ multiplex PCR. Of around 64,000 clones listed, over 90% were seen once; the top ten hold about 2.5%. The source was CD8+ T cells from peripheral blood mononuclear cells, collected in the third trimester of pregnancy. Source of these receptors: a female donor with multiple sclerosis, enrolled in a pregnancy study. CDR3s include the opening cysteine and the closing phenylalanine or tryptophan. Fields, in order: CDR3 protein, CDR3 DNA, D gene, CDR3 length, J gene, clone size, V gene. The D gene is left open where the match is weak. Some rows have no size entry. The others give once, few or many, or a class for an expanded clone.

CDR3: CTSSQLLPPGGPGETQYF; DNA: TGCACCAGCAGCCAACTTCTGCCTCCGGGAGGGCCTGGGGAGACCCAGTACTTC; D: .; length: 18; J: TRBJ2-5; size: .; V: TRBV1
CDR3: CASGGTSNQPQHF; DNA: TGTGCCAGCGGCGGGACTAGCAATCAGCCCCAGCATTTT; D: .; length: 13; J: TRBJ1-5; size: .; V: TRBV7-8
CDR3: CASSQDRKGRTSYEQYF; DNA: TGCGCCAGCAGCCAAGATCGTAAGGGGAGGACCTCCTACGAGCAGTACTTC; D: .; length: 17; J: TRBJ2-7; size: .; V: TRBV4-3
CDR3: CASSPLVGGPGTEAFF; DNA: TGTGCCAGCAGCCCCCTTGTGGGGGGACCAGGCACTGAAGCTTTCTTT; D: .; length: 16; J: TRBJ1-1; size: .; V: TRBV14
CDR3: CAWTGGRADTQYF; DNA: TGTGCCTGGACTGGCGGGCGCGCAGATACGCAGTATTTT; D: .; length: 13; J: TRBJ2-3; size: .; V: TRBV30
CDR3: CASRFLLAGGEQFF; DNA: TGTGCCAGCAGGTTCTTACTAGCGGGAGGTGAGCAGTTCTTC; D: TRBD2; length: 14; J: TRBJ2-1; size: .; V: TRBV27
CDR3: CASSDLDRDQETQYF; DNA: TGTGCCAGCAGTGATTTGGACAGGGACCAAGAGACCCAGTACTTC; D: TRBD1; length: 15; J: TRBJ2-5; size: .; V: TRBV2
CDR3: CASSLVTANTEAFF; DNA: TGTGCCAGCAGCTTGGTTACAGCTAACACTGAAGCTTTCTTT; D: .; length: 14; J: TRBJ1-1; size: .; V: TRBV5-6
CDR3: CASREYYGYTF; DNA: TGTGCCAGTAGGGAGTACTATGGCTACACCTTC; D: .; length: 11; J: TRBJ1-2; size: .; V: TRBV19
CDR3: CSVDGGSYNEQFF; DNA: TGCAGCGTTGACGGAGGGTCCTACAATGAGCAGTTCTTC; D: .; length: 13; J: TRBJ2-1; size: .; V: TRBV29-1
CDR3: CASSPQGRTEAFF; DNA: TGTGCCAGCAGCCCACAGGGAAGGACTGAAGCTTTCTTT; D: .; length: 13; J: TRBJ1-1; size: few; V: TRBV7-9
CDR3: CASRGKREGQLLGANVLTF; DNA: TGTGCCAGCAGGGGCAAGCGGGAGGGCCAACTCTTAGGGGCCAACGTCCTGACTTTC; D: TRBD2; length: 19; J: TRBJ2-6; size: .; V: TRBV2
CDR3: CASSPEQPSPYEQYF; DNA: TGCGCCAGCAGCCCGGAACAGCCTTCCCCCTACGAGCAGTACTTC; D: .; length: 15; J: TRBJ2-7; size: .; V: TRBV5-1
CDR3: CASSFGLLAGGVETQYF; DNA: TGTGCCAGCAGTTTTGGACTTCTAGCGGGAGGGGTGGAGACCCAGTACTTC; D: TRBD2; length: 17; J: TRBJ2-5; size: .; V: TRBV28
CDR3: CASSPSDSSYNEQFF; DNA: TGTGCCAGCAGCCCCAGCGACAGCTCCTACAATGAGCAGTTCTTC; D: .; length: 15; J: TRBJ2-1; size: .; V: TRBV5-4
CDR3: CASGEYEQYF; DNA: TGTGCCAGTGGAGAATACGAGCAGTACTTC; D: .; length: 10; J: TRBJ2-7; size: few; V: TRBV7-8
CDR3: CASSFGGGYTF; DNA: TGTGCCAGCAGCTTTGGAGGTGGCTACACCTTC; D: .; length: 11; J: TRBJ1-2; size: .; V: TRBV7-9
CDR3: CASSVEPDMNTEAFF; DNA: TGTGCCAGCAGCGTAGAGCCAGACATGAACACTGAAGCTTTCTTT; D: .; length: 15; J: TRBJ1-1; size: once; V: TRBV9
CDR3: CASKPGGNFNEQFF; DNA: TGTGCCAGCAAACCAGGGGGCAATTTCAATGAGCAGTTCTTC; D: TRBD1; length: 14; J: TRBJ2-1; size: .; V: TRBV11-2
CDR3: CASSSVSSYNEQFF; DNA: TGTGCCAGCAGCTCTGTCAGCTCCTACAATGAGCAGTTCTTC; D: .; length: 14; J: TRBJ2-1; size: .; V: TRBV5-4
CDR3: CASSLLRKGRRNSSTDTQYF; DNA: TGCGCCAGCAGCTTGCTCCGCAAGGGGCGACGAAACTCTAGCACAGATACGCAGTATTTT; D: .; length: 20; J: TRBJ2-3; size: .; V: TRBV5-1
CDR3: CASSEGSGLAGFSYNEQFF; DNA: TGTGCCAGCAGTGAAGGTTCGGGACTAGCGGGATTTTCGTACAATGAGCAGTTCTTC; D: TRBD2; length: 19; J: TRBJ2-1; size: .; V: TRBV2
CDR3: CAWWTGSPFGANVLTF; DNA: TGTGCCTGGTGGACAGGGTCCCCTTTTGGGGCCAACGTCCTGACTTTC; D: TRBD1; length: 16; J: TRBJ2-6; size: .; V: TRBV30
CDR3: CASSGSGTSGETQYF; DNA: TGTGCCAGCAGCGGGTCCGGGACTAGCGGTGAGACCCAGTACTTC; D: TRBD2; length: 15; J: TRBJ2-5; size: .; V: TRBV9
CDR3: CASSQGKGLITGELFF; DNA: TGCGCCAGCAGTCAAGGTAAGGGACTAATAACCGGGGAGCTGTTTTTT; D: TRBD2; length: 16; J: TRBJ2-2; size: .; V: TRBV23-1
CDR3: CASSPGGPGEPQHF; DNA: TGTGCCAGCAGCCCAGGGGGGCCGGGGGAGCCCCAGCATTTT; D: TRBD1; length: 14; J: TRBJ1-5; size: .; V: TRBV9
CDR3: CASSKMDKHQPQHF; DNA: TGTGCCAGCAGCAAAATGGACAAGCATCAGCCCCAGCATTTT; D: .; length: 14; J: TRBJ1-5; size: .; V: TRBV21-1
CDR3: CASSLTVDMNTEAFF; DNA: TGTGCCAGCAGTTTAACAGTTGACATGAACACTGAAGCTTTCTTT; D: .; length: 15; J: TRBJ1-1; size: .; V: TRBV28
CDR3: CASSFQTGLLIGELFF; DNA: TGTGCCAGCAGTTTCCAAACGGGACTCTTAATAGGGGAGCTGTTTTTT; D: .; length: 16; J: TRBJ2-2; size: .; V: TRBV28
CDR3: CASSARGEGAFF; DNA: TGTGCCAGCAGCGCTCGCGGGGAAGGAGCTTTCTTT; D: .; length: 12; J: TRBJ1-1; size: .; V: TRBV9
CDR3: CASSPGLLYEQYF; DNA: TGTGCCAGTAGTCCGGGACTCCTATACGAGCAGTACTTC; D: .; length: 13; J: TRBJ2-7; size: few; V: TRBV19
CDR3: CASSFWGPATEAFF; DNA: TGCGCCAGCAGCTTCTGGGGGCCGGCCACTGAAGCTTTCTTT; D: .; length: 14; J: TRBJ1-1; size: .; V: TRBV5-1
CDR3: CASKPTSGYEQYF; DNA: TGTGCCAGTAAACCGACTAGCGGGTACGAGCAGTACTTC; D: TRBD2; length: 13; J: TRBJ2-7; size: .; V: TRBV19
CDR3: CASGMDPTGNTEAFF; DNA: TGTGCCAGCGGTATGGATCCGACAGGGAACACTGAAGCTTTCTTT; D: .; length: 15; J: TRBJ1-1; size: .; V: TRBV28
CDR3: CASSLYSHNEQFF; DNA: TGTGCCAGCAGCTTATACAGCCACAATGAGCAGTTCTTC; D: .; length: 13; J: TRBJ2-1; size: .; V: TRBV7-8
CDR3: CASSARDRTTYEQYF; DNA: TGTGCCAGCAGCGCACGGGACAGGACTACCTACGAGCAGTACTTC; D: TRBD1; length: 15; J: TRBJ2-7; size: .; V: TRBV7-9
CDR3: CASMSLAEDTQYF; DNA: TGTGCCAGCATGTCCCTAGCAGAGGATACGCAGTATTTT; D: .; length: 13; J: TRBJ2-3; size: once; V: TRBV9
CDR3: CASSLEGGTSYEQYF; DNA: TGTGCCAGCAGCTTAGAGGGAGGAACCTCCTACGAGCAGTACTTC; D: .; length: 15; J: TRBJ2-7; size: .; V: TRBV7-2
CDR3: CAWSAGPTEAFF; DNA: TGTGCCTGGAGTGCCGGTCCCACTGAAGCTTTCTTT; D: .; length: 12; J: TRBJ1-1; size: few; V: TRBV30
CDR3: CASSLSSRANEQFF; DNA: TGTGCCAGCAGCTTGTCCTCTCGCGCAAATGAGCAGTTCTTC; D: .; length: 14; J: TRBJ2-1; size: .; V: TRBV13
CDR3: CASRTGFNEQYF; DNA: TGCGCCAGCAGGACAGGGTTTAACGAGCAGTACTTC; D: TRBD1; length: 12; J: TRBJ2-7; size: .; V: TRBV5-1
CDR3: CAGLGAAGANVLTF; DNA: TGCGCCGGACTGGGGGCGGCAGGGGCCAACGTCCTGACTTTC; D: .; length: 14; J: TRBJ2-6; size: .; V: TRBV10-2
CDR3: CASSPTVSYNEQFF; DNA: TGCGCCAGCAGCCCCACGGTAAGCTACAATGAGCAGTTCTTC; D: .; length: 14; J: TRBJ2-1; size: .; V: TRBV4-1
CDR3: CASSAGQKVKGPGELFF; DNA: TGTGCCAGCAGCGCGGGACAAAAGGTGAAGGGGCCCGGGGAGCTGTTTTTT; D: .; length: 17; J: TRBJ2-2; size: .; V: TRBV9
CDR3: CASSFTTGGYGYTF; DNA: TGTGCCAGCAGCTTTACGACAGGCGGCTATGGCTACACCTTC; D: .; length: 14; J: TRBJ1-2; size: .; V: TRBV4-2
CDR3: CASSTGGFEAFF; DNA: TGTGCCAGCAGTACGGGGGGATTTGAAGCTTTCTTT; D: .; length: 12; J: TRBJ1-1; size: .; V: TRBV28
CDR3: CASSVEGGSTDTQYF; DNA: TGTGCCAGCAGCGTAGAAGGCGGGAGCACAGATACGCAGTATTTT; D: .; length: 15; J: TRBJ2-3; size: .; V: TRBV9
CDR3: CASSRDSTHTGELFF; DNA: TGTGCCAGTAGCAGAGACAGTACCCACACCGGGGAGCTGTTTTTT; D: .; length: 15; J: TRBJ2-2; size: .; V: TRBV19
CDR3: CASSFPGRGYEQYF; DNA: TGCGCCAGCAGCTTCCCCGGGAGGGGCTACGAGCAGTACTTC; D: TRBD2; length: 14; J: TRBJ2-7; size: few; V: TRBV5-1
CDR3: CASSVGQGWNQPQHF; DNA: TGTGCCAGCAGCGTGGGACAGGGGTGGAATCAGCCCCAGCATTTT; D: TRBD1; length: 15; J: TRBJ1-5; size: .; V: TRBV5-5
CDR3: CASRPKQGNTIYF; DNA: TGTGCCAGCAGGCCGAAACAGGGGAACACCATATATTTT; D: TRBD1; length: 13; J: TRBJ1-3; size: .; V: TRBV2
CDR3: CARSFDSVSYEQYF; DNA: TGTGCCAGAAGCTTCGACAGCGTTTCCTACGAGCAGTACTTC; D: .; length: 14; J: TRBJ2-7; size: .; V: TRBV5-3
CDR3: CASSVGGGQGLAGELFF; DNA: TGTGCCAGCAGCGTAGGTGGGGGACAAGGGTTAGCCGGGGAGCTGTTTTTT; D: .; length: 17; J: TRBJ2-2; size: .; V: TRBV9
CDR3: CASSTWGSGTEQYF; DNA: TGTGCCAGTAGTACTTGGGGTAGCGGGACTGAGCAGTACTTC; D: TRBD2; length: 14; J: TRBJ2-7; size: once; V: TRBV19
CDR3: CASSQGGGYEQYF; DNA: TGTGCCAGCAGCCAAGGGGGGGGCTACGAGCAGTACTTC; D: .; length: 13; J: TRBJ2-7; size: .; V: TRBV11-3
CDR3: CASSSRTTGRYGYTF; DNA: TGTGCCAGCAGCTCCCGGACGACAGGGCGGTATGGCTACACCTTC; D: TRBD1; length: 15; J: TRBJ1-2; size: .; V: TRBV13
CDR3: CASSPGTRMVQETQYF; DNA: TGTGCCAGCAGTCCCGGGACTAGAATGGTTCAAGAGACCCAGTACTTC; D: TRBD2; length: 16; J: TRBJ2-5; size: .; V: TRBV27
CDR3: CASSFSGTGLYEQFF; DNA: TGTGCCAGCAGCTTTTCGGGGACAGGGCTATATGAGCAGTTCTTC; D: TRBD1; length: 15; J: TRBJ2-1; size: .; V: TRBV7-9
CDR3: CASSLKRERDNEQFF; DNA: TGTGCCAGCAGCCTGAAGCGGGAGAGGGACAATGAGCAGTTCTTC; D: TRBD2; length: 15; J: TRBJ2-1; size: .; V: TRBV5-4
CDR3: CASSGTSEILSYEQYF; DNA: TGTGCCAGCAGTGGGACTAGCGAAATACTCTCCTACGAGCAGTACTTC; D: TRBD2; length: 16; J: TRBJ2-7; size: .; V: TRBV2